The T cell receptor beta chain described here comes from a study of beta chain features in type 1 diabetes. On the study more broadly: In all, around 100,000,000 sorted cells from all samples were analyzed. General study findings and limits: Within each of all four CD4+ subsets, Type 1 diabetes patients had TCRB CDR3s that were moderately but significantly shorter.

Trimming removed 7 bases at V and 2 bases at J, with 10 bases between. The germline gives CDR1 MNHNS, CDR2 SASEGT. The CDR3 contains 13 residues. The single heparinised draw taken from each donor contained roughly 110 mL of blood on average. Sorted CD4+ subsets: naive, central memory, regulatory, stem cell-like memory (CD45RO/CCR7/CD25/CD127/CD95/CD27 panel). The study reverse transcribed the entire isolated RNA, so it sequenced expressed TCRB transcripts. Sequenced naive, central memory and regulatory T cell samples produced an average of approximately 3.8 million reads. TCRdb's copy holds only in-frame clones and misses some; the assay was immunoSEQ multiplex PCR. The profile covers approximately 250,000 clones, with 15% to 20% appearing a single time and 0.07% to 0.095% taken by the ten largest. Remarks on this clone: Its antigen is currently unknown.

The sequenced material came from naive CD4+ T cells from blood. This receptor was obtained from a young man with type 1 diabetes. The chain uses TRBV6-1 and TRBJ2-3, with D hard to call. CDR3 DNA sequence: TGTGCCAGCATTTTTGGGTTCACAGATACGCAGTATTTT. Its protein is CASIFGFTDTQYF.